Each of the 14 T cell receptor beta chains below was sequenced from the same sample in a study of T cell responses to AZD1222 COVID-19 vaccine. Libraries were prepared by immunoSEQ multiplex PCR; TCRdb keeps only in-frame clonotypes and omits some of them. Altogether tens of thousands of clones are present, around 82% being singletons, with the ten largest covering about 3.9%. The specimen comprised peripheral blood, sampled on day 0 of AZD1222 vaccination. The source is an adult in good health.

V usage is TRBV2 and J usage is TRBJ2-7; TRBD2 matches 11 bases. This CDR3 contains 13 residues. With V trimmed by 6 bases and J by 5 bases, 3 bases remained unmatched. Germline CDR1 reads SNHLY; CDR2 reads FYNNEI. CDR3 sequence (DNA): TGTGCCAGCAGAGGGACTAGCGGCGACGAGCAGTACTTC. This codes for CASRGTSGDEQYF.

There are a few counts of this clone. The gene calls are TRBV6-5 and TRBJ1-1; D unresolved. V shed 5 bases and J shed 6 bases, with 13 bases lying between them. Germline loops: CDR1 MNHEY, CDR2 SVGAGI. This CDR3 has 13 residues. Here the CDR3 DNA reads TGTGCCAGCAGTCCTCAGACTGTTTCTGAAGCTTTCTTT. Amino acids: CASSPQTVSEAFF.

In nucleotides, the CDR3 is TGTGCCAGTACTAACAGGGGGCTAGTCTCGGGCGGCTACACCTTC. This sequence encodes CASTNRGLVSGGYTF. The genes are TRBV19 and TRBJ1-2; TRBD1 matches at 9 bases. Looked up from germline, CDR1 is LNHDA and CDR2 is SQIVND (reference sequence). This CDR3 has 15 amino acids. Germline trimming cut 7 bases from V and 8 bases from J; bases unmatched to any gene: 14.

This chain links TRBV11-3 with TRBJ2-3; TRBD1 matches at 7 bases. Germline-derived CDR1 and CDR2 are SGHNT and YENEEA. The CDR3 extends over 15 amino acids. With V trimmed by 4 bases and J by 2 bases, 6 bases remained unmatched. The CDR3 reads CASSSRQGLTDTQYF. Here the CDR3 DNA reads TGTGCCAGCAGCTCTCGACAGGGCCTCACAGATACGCAGTATTTT.

This clone was seen only a few times. The chain recombines TRBV14 with TRBJ1-4, with TRBD1 matching 9 bases. J gave up 7 bases and V 3 bases, and 6 bases lay outside the gene matches. Germline V gene lookup returns CDR1 SGHDN and CDR2 FVKESK. There are 15 residues in the CDR3. The CDR3 nucleotides are TGTGCCAGCAGCCAGACACAGGGGGCTGGTGAAAAACTGTTTTTT. This sequence encodes CASSQTQGAGEKLFF.

The V and J genes are TRBV6-1 and TRBJ1-4; possible D gene TRBD1, 6 bases. Trimming took 5 bases from V and 5 from J, leaving 15 bases between them. Germline CDR1 reads MNHNS; CDR2 reads SASEGT. The CDR3 length is 15 residues. The CDR3 here is CASSTYRERNEKLFF. In DNA, the CDR3 is TGTGCCAGCAGTACATACAGGGAAAGGAATGAAAAACTGTTTTTT.

This clone was seen more than once but under ten times. The chain combines TRBV12-3 or TRBV12-4 with TRBJ1-2, with D uncertain. V gave up 0 bases and J gave up 8 bases, with 7 bases separating them. CDR3 length equals 12 residues. The DNA of the CDR3 is TGTGCCAGCAGTTTAGCGGCAAACGGCTACACCTTC. Translated, it gives CASSLAANGYTF.

The rearrangement joins TRBV7-2 to TRBJ1-6; D gene ambiguous. Trimming cost V 1 base and J 10 bases, with 14 bases left between them. Germline assignment: CDR1 SGHTA and CDR2 FQGNSA. The length of the CDR3 is 15 residues. The CDR3 here is CASSLVSHGDSPLHF. The CDR3, as DNA: TGTGCCAGCAGCTTAGTCTCTCACGGAGACTCACCCCTCCACTTT.

The rearrangement links TRBV12-3 or TRBV12-4 to TRBJ1-2, with D possibly being TRBD1 (5 bases). The CDR3 contains 13 residues. The ends were cut back, 4 bases at V and 8 bases at J, with 14 bases in the middle. CDR3 residues: CASSSGRVDGYTF. Here the CDR3 DNA reads TGTGCCAGCAGTTCGGGCAGGGTGGACGGCTACACCTTC.

In its sample, this clone was seen a few times. The chain is built from TRBV11-2 and TRBJ1-5, with D perhaps TRBD1 (6 bases). Germline loops: CDR1 SGHAT, CDR2 FQNNGV. The CDR3 length is 15 residues. V dropped 3 bases and J dropped 2 bases, with 11 bases sitting between them. The CDR3 loop reads CASSFGTLGNQPQHF. DNA for the CDR3: TGTGCCAGCAGCTTCGGGACACTGGGCAATCAGCCCCAGCATTTT.

This clone is medium-sized by share. The rearrangement links TRBV28 to TRBJ1-5; no reliable D call. Germline V gene sequence: CDR1 MDHEN, CDR2 SYDVKM. V shed 2 bases and J shed 6 bases, with 8 bases lying between them. The CDR3 is 13 residues long. CDR3 in amino acids: CASSLPPRQPQHF. CDR3 DNA: TGTGCCAGCAGTTTACCCCCTCGTCAGCCCCAGCATTTT.

The chain is built from TRBV14 and TRBJ2-5; D remains ambiguous. V lost 4 bases, J lost 5 bases, and 17 bases lay in between. The CDR3 extends over 15 amino acids. Germline V gene sequence: CDR1 SGHDN, CDR2 FVKESK. The CDR3 loop is CASSLVGEAPETQYF. CDR3 coding DNA: TGTGCCAGCAGCCTCGTGGGTGAAGCTCCGGAGACCCAGTACTTC.

This chain joins TRBV5-8 and TRBJ2-1; 9 bases are a match to TRBD2. In germline, CDR1 is SGHTS, CDR2 YDEGEE. The junction had 2 bases not matched to a gene; V was cut back by 0 bases and J by 4 bases. The CDR3 runs to 15 residues. The CDR3 sequence: CASSLDLAGYNEQFF. DNA for the CDR3: TGTGCCAGCAGCTTGGATCTAGCGGGGTACAATGAGCAGTTCTTC.

The sample holds one count of this clone. V and J are TRBV11-2 and TRBJ2-7; D is ambiguous. The CDR3 extends over 14 amino acids. V gave up 3 bases and J gave up 5 bases, with 14 bases separating them. Germline assignment: CDR1 SGHAT and CDR2 FQNNGV. As DNA, the CDR3 is TGTGCCAGCAGCTTCTCATCCAAGCAGGACGAGCAGTACTTC. Its translation is CASSFSSKQDEQYF.